This T cell receptor (beta chain) is drawn from a study of graft-versus-host responses after intestinal transplantation. Study context: Each transplant was multivisceral, liver-intestinal, or isolated intestinal. Every recipient had anti-thymocyte globulin induction and 2 to 4 years of tacrolimus plus steroids.

The germline V and J ends were trimmed by 1 base and 1 base, with 14 bases remaining between them. The CDR3 length is 16 residues. CDR1 is GTSNPN, CDR2 SVGIG, per germline (reference sequence). Details on this clone: As yet, its antigen is unknown.

Findings of the study overall: Early after transplant, HvG clones declined as circulating GvH clones peaked. Recipient-marrow GvH clones were detected, some having first appeared in ileum or blood.

Method: immunoSEQ multiplex PCR; TCRdb's copy keeps in-frame clones and lacks some. Of 85,000 to 100,000 clones listed, 85% to 95% were seen once; the top ten hold more than 1.5%. The rearrangement joins TRBV30 to TRBJ2-1; D is undetermined. The TCR sequence derives from a human donor who received an intestinal transplant. The sample was unstimulated CD8+ T cells sorted from spleen or lymph node cells, taken before intestinal transplant. For the CDR3, the DNA is TGTGCCTGGAGTGGCGTTAGTGGTAATTCCTACAATGAGCAGTTCTTC. Protein sequence: CAWSGVSGNSYNEQFF. The entire variable domain, with the rest obtained from reference TRBV30 and TRBJ2-1, is as follows: SQTIHQWPATLVQPVGSPLSLECTVEGTSNPNLYWYRQAAGRGLQLLFYSVGIGQISSEVPQNLSASRPQDRQFILSSKKLLLSDSGFYLCAWSGVSGNSYNEQFFGPGTRLTVL.